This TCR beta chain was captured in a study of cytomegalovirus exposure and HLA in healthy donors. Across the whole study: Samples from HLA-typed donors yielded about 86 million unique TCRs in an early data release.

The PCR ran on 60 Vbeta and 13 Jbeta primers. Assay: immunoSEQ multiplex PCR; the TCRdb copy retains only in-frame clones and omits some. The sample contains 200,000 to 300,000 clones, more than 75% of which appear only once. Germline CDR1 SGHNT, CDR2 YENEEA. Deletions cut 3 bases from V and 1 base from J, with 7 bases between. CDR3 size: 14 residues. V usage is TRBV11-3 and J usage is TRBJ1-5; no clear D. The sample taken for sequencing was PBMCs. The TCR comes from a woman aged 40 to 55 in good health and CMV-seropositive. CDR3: CASSLLQSNQPQHF. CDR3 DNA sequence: TGTGCCAGCAGCTTGTTACAGAGCAATCAGCCCCAGCATTTT.